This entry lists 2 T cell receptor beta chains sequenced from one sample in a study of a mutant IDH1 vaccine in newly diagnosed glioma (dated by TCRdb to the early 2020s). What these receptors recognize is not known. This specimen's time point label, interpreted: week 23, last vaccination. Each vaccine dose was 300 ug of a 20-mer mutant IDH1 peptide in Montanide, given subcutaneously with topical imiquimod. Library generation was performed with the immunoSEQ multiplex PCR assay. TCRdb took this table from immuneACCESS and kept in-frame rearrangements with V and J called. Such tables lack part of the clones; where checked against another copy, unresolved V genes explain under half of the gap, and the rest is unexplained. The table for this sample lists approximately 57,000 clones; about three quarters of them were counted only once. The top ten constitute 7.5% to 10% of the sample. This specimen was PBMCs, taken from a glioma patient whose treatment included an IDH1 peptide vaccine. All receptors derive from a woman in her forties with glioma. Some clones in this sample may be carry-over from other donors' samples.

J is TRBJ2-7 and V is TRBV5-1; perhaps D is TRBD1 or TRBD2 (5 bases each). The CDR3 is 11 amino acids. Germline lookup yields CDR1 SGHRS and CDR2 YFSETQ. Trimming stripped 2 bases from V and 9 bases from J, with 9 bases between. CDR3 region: CASSFGAMQYF. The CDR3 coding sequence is TGCGCCAGCAGCTTCGGGGCAATGCAGTACTTC.

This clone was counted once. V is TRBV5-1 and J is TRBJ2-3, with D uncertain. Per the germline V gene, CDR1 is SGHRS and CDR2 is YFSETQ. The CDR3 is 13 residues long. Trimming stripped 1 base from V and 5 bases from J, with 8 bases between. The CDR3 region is CASSLNEVDTQYF. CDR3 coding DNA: TGCGCCAGCAGCTTGAATGAAGTAGATACGCAGTATTTT.